These 32 T cell receptor beta chains share one sample of origin, sequenced in a study of beta chain features in type 1 diabetes (dated by TCRdb to 2017 to 2018). Results the study describes overall, beyond this receptor: Type 1 diabetes patients showed a moderate but significant shortening of TCRB CDR3 length in all four CD4+ subsets.

The method was the immunoSEQ multiplex PCR assay. The High Capacity cDNA Reverse Transcription Kit was used to reverse transcribe all of the isolated RNA, meaning that expressed TCRB transcripts were what got sequenced. TCRdb obtained this table from immuneACCESS and retained in-frame rearrangements with V and J assigned. These tables miss some clones; where compared with another copy, unresolved V genes account for less than half of the shortfall, and the remainder is unexplained. Present in this sample are 300,000 to 350,000 clones, about a tenth of which were seen just once. 1% of the sample goes to the ten largest clones. These TCRs are of unknown antigen specificity. The sample consisted of central memory CD4+ T cells from blood. The source of these receptors is a man aged 25-40 years with type 1 diabetes.

This clone was picked up a small number of times. This chain links TRBV29-1 with TRBJ2-5, with 9 positions matching TRBD1. The CDR3 length is 13 residues. Germline V CDR1 and CDR2: SQVTM, ANQGSEA. The junction had 3 bases not matched to a gene; V was cut back by 3 bases and J by 4 bases. This chain's CDR3 is CSVETGGTETQYF. The CDR3 region has the DNA TGCAGCGTTGAGACAGGGGGAACAGAGACCCAGTACTTC.

This rearrangement joins TRBV6-5 to TRBJ2-7; possible D gene TRBD1, 6 bases. The CDR3 is made up of 15 amino acids. CDR1 is MNHEY, CDR2 SVGAGI, per germline. Trimming took off 0 bases at V and 3 bases at J, with 12 bases between the two ends. Here the CDR3 DNA reads TGTGCCAGCAGTTACTCGGGACATTCGCACTACGAGCAGTACTTC. It codes for CASSYSGHSHYEQYF.

This rearrangement joins TRBV7-2 to TRBJ2-1; the match to TRBD2 covers 7 bases. Trimming at V came to 5 bases and at J to 0 bases, leaving 7 bases not matched to a gene. CDR1 and CDR2 from the germline V gene are SGHTA and FQGNSA. The length of the CDR3 is 16 residues. The DNA for the CDR3 is TGTGCCAGCAGCCCCAGCGGGATAGACTCCTACAATGAGCAGTTCTTC. It translates to CASSPSGIDSYNEQFF.

At least ten counts were recorded for this clone. V gene TRBV11-2 combines with J gene TRBJ2-4; D unresolved. V lost 4 bases and J 2 bases, leaving 9 bases between the germline ends. The germline V gene encodes CDR1 SGHAT and CDR2 FQNNGV. The CDR3 sequence is 14 residues long. The CDR3 sequence: CASSSRITKNIQYF. For the CDR3, the DNA is TGTGCCAGCAGCTCCCGGATCACCAAAAACATTCAGTACTTC.

The chain couples TRBV4-3 to TRBJ1-2; 8 nucleotides line up with TRBD1. Germline loops: CDR1 LGHNA, CDR2 YSLEER. V trimming: 1 base; J trimming: 6 bases; junction bases outside the gene matches: 10. This CDR3 comprises 16 residues. The CDR3 loop is CASSQGQGAMEDGYTF. The CDR3 bases are TGCGCCAGCAGCCAAGGTCAGGGGGCGATGGAGGATGGCTACACCTTC.

This clone occurred a few times. The chain employs TRBV7-8 and TRBJ2-7; 8 nucleotides align to TRBD2. Germline trimming cut 1 base from V and 9 bases from J; bases unmatched to any gene: 5. CDR3 length: 13 residues. Germline CDR1 reads SGHVS; CDR2 reads FQNEAQ. CDR3 coding DNA: TGTGCCAGCAGCTTAGTAGCGGGGAGTGGGCAGTACTTC. Its translation: CASSLVAGSGQYF.

As to this clone: The sample contains more than one DNA sequence encoding this CDR3. The chain recombines TRBV6-6 with TRBJ2-1; D gene uncertain. The CDR3 totals 11 residues. The V and J ends lost 5 bases and 5 bases respectively, with 4 bases between them. The germline V gene encodes CDR1 MNHNY and CDR2 SVGAGI (reference sequence). This CDR3 is CASSEHNEQFF. DNA of the CDR3: TGTGCCAGCAGTGAGCACAATGAGCAGTTCTTC.

In regard to this clone: Other DNA sequences in the same sample also yield this CDR3. The chain is built from TRBV11-2 and TRBJ2-5; no definite D call. The V and J ends lost 1 base and 2 bases respectively, with 5 bases between them. Germline V CDR1 and CDR2: SGHAT, FQNNGV. The CDR3 sequence is 13 residues long. In DNA, the CDR3 is TGTGCCAGCAGCTTAGCGATACAAGAGACCCAGTACTTC. Translating gives CASSLAIQETQYF.

The genes are TRBV4-3 and TRBJ2-7, with D perhaps matching TRBD2 (6 bases). The CDR3 spans 16 residues. Germline V gene lookup returns CDR1 LGHNA and CDR2 YSLEER. The V end was cut by 0 bases, the J end by 1 base, with 13 bases between. This CDR3 is CASSQDITSRSYEQYF. The CDR3 DNA follows: TGCGCCAGCAGCCAAGATATAACTAGCAGGTCCTACGAGCAGTACTTC.

Only a few counts were recorded for this clone. This chain connects TRBV23-1 to TRBJ2-3; 11 bases map to TRBD2. TRBV23-1 is placed among ORFs of uncertain function. CDR3 length equals 20 residues. V shed 0 bases and J 2 bases; nucleotides not matched to a gene: 13. The CDR3 loop reads CASSQSRLAGIPTSTDTQYF. The CDR3, as DNA: TGCGCCAGCAGTCAATCGCGACTAGCGGGGATACCTACCTCCACAGATACGCAGTATTTT.

The genes are TRBV5-1 and TRBJ2-2, with D possibly TRBD1 on 6 matching bases. The CDR3 is 16 amino acids. CDR1 and CDR2 (germline): SGHRS, YFSETQ. Trimming left V 7 bases short and J 2 bases short, with 18 bases between. CDR3 nucleotide sequence: TGCGCCAGCTGCATTCTGGAACAGGGAAACACCGGGGAGCTGTTTTTT. This translates into CASCILEQGNTGELFF. Complete variable domain (other parts from reference TRBV5-1 and TRBJ2-2): KAGVTQTPRYLIKTRGQQVTLSCSPISGHRSVSWYQQTPGQGLQFLFEYFSETQRNKGNFPGRFSGRQFSNSRSEMNVSTLELGDSALYLCASCILEQGNTGELFFGEGSRLTVL.

This clone was counted between two and nine times. The same CDR3 is also encoded by other DNA sequences in this sample. The genes are TRBV9 and TRBJ1-2; D unresolved. CDR1 SGDLS and CDR2 YYNGEE come from the germline V gene. The CDR3 has 13 amino acids. The V gene lost 2 bases and the J gene lost 2 bases, with 7 bases spanning the gap. CDR3 DNA sequence: TGTGCCAGCAGCGTTGACTCGAACTATGGCTACACCTTC. As protein: CASSVDSNYGYTF. The variable domain in full, completed from reference TRBV9 and TRBJ1-2, reads DSGVTQTPKHLITATGQRVTLRCSPRSGDLSVYWYQQSLDQGLQFLIQYYNGEERAKGNILERFSAQQFPDLHSELNLSSLELGDSALYFCASSVDSNYGYTFGSGTRLTVV.

This clone was seen many times. The same CDR3 also results from other DNA sequences found in this sample. The chain combines TRBV28 with TRBJ1-1; TRBD1 matches at 8 bases. J gave up 1 base and V 5 bases, and 9 bases lay outside the gene matches. The CDR3 length is 16 residues. Germline assignment: CDR1 MDHEN and CDR2 SYDVKM. DNA for the CDR3: TGTGCCAGCAGTCCACGACAGGGGAGGGCGAACACTGAAGCTTTCTTT. Protein: CASSPRQGRANTEAFF.

This clone was detected a few times. The J gene is TRBJ2-5, the V gene TRBV7-2, with D perhaps given as TRBD1 or TRBD2 (6 bases each). From germline, CDR1 is SGHTA and CDR2 FQGNSA. V lost 3 bases and J lost 4, with 9 bases in between. The CDR3 spans 13 residues. The CDR3 nucleotides read TGTGCCAGCAGCTTCGGGGGCTCAGAGACCCAGTACTTC. Protein product: CASSFGGSETQYF.

This clone showed up just a few times. V is TRBV27 and J is TRBJ1-1; 7 bases fit TRBD1. V gave up 5 bases and J gave up 4 bases; unmatched junction bases: 10. This CDR3 has 15 residues. The germline gives CDR1 MNHEY, CDR2 SMNVEV (reference sequence). In DNA form, the CDR3 reads TGTGCCAGCAGTAACAGGGGACTGGGGGGCACTGAAGCTTTCTTT. Amino acids: CASSNRGLGGTEAFF.

Only a few counts were recorded for this clone. The chain employs TRBV28 and TRBJ2-7; D gene unclear. The CDR3 runs to 14 residues. The V end was cut by 6 bases, the J end by 2 bases, with 14 bases between. CDR1 MDHEN and CDR2 SYDVKM come from the germline V gene. CDR3 bases: TGTGCCAGCAGCCTCGACCCTTCTCCCTACGAGCAGTACTTC. Encoded protein: CASSLDPSPYEQYF.

The V call is TRBV15, the J call TRBJ2-3; D possibly corresponds to TRBD1 (5 bases). Per germline, CDR1 LNHNV and CDR2 YYDKDF (reference sequence). This CDR3 has 14 amino acids. V lost 4 bases and J lost 1, with 9 bases in between. The CDR3 DNA sequence: TGTGCCACCAGCATGGACACTCGCACAGATACGCAGTATTTT. Amino acid sequence: CATSMDTRTDTQYF.

The rearrangement joins TRBV9 to TRBJ1-6; TRBD1 aligns across 10 bases. CDR1 and CDR2 from the germline V gene are SGDLS and YYNGEE. This CDR3 spans 15 amino acids. After removal of 3 bases from V and 7 bases from J, the junction contained 4 bases not matched to a gene. This CDR3 is CASSEGQGNNSPLHF. The CDR3 region has the DNA TGTGCCAGCAGCGAGGGACAGGGGAACAATTCACCCCTCCACTTT.

The chain combines TRBV5-4 with TRBJ2-7; D possibly corresponds to TRBD2 (6 bases). Germline CDR1 SGHNT, CDR2 YYREEE (reference sequence). The CDR3 covers 15 residues. V lost 1 base to trimming and J lost 4 bases, with 15 bases between them. In DNA, the CDR3 is TGTGCCAGCAGCTTGTCGGTTCAGGGAGGATACGAGCAGTACTTC. Amino acid sequence: CASSLSVQGGYEQYF.

This clone has a handful of counts. This chain uses TRBV7-2 with TRBJ2-5; 8 nucleotides align to TRBD1. The junction had 4 bases not matched to a gene; V was cut back by 5 bases and J by 5 bases. The germline V gene has CDR1 SGHTA and CDR2 FQGNSA. CDR3 length: 13 amino acids. CDR3 residues: CASSRTGGETQYF. The CDR3 bases are TGTGCCAGCAGCAGAACAGGGGGTGAGACCCAGTACTTC.

The chain joins TRBV7-2 to TRBJ2-5; 9 bases align to TRBD1. After removal of 4 bases from V and 2 bases from J, the junction contained 5 bases not matched to a gene. The CDR3 runs 15 residues. The germline gives CDR1 SGHTA, CDR2 FQGNSA. This CDR3 is CASSSGQGSQETQYF. The CDR3 coding sequence is TGTGCCAGCAGCTCGGGACAGGGATCGCAAGAGACCCAGTACTTC.

Only a few counts were recorded for this clone. The chain links TRBV7-2 to TRBJ2-4; 7 nucleotides line up with TRBD1. Per the germline V gene, CDR1 is SGHTA and CDR2 is FQGNSA. The CDR3 has 17 amino acids. V gave up 5 bases and J gave up 0 bases; unmatched junction bases: 10. Here the CDR3 reads CASSAARDSLAKNIQYF. DNA of the CDR3: TGTGCCAGCAGCGCCGCACGGGACAGTTTAGCCAAAAACATTCAGTACTTC.

This clone came up a few times. V and J are TRBV7-9 and TRBJ2-2, with D unresolved. CDR3 length: 12 amino acids. The germline gives CDR1 SEHNR, CDR2 FQNEAQ (reference sequence). V dropped 0 bases and J dropped 6 bases, with 2 bases sitting between them. As DNA, the CDR3 is TGTGCCAGCAGCTTAGCGCCCGGGGAGCTGTTTTTT. This gives the protein CASSLAPGELFF.

This clone appeared many times. The chain combines TRBV10-3 with TRBJ1-1; unclear D gene. Germline V gene data show CDR1 as ENHRY and CDR2 as SYGVKD. The CDR3 spans 12 residues. The V gene lost 3 bases and the J gene lost 1 base, with 3 bases spanning the gap. For the CDR3, the DNA is TGTGCCATCAGTGAAAGGAACACTGAAGCTTTCTTT. This translates into CAISERNTEAFF.

The J gene is TRBJ2-3, the V gene TRBV5-1; D unresolved. CDR3 length: 18 amino acids. From germline, CDR1 is SGHRS and CDR2 YFSETQ. Trimming removed 0 bases at V and 0 bases at J, with 17 bases between. As DNA, the CDR3 is TGCGCCAGCAGCTTGGGCCCGAGCGCCGGAACTAGCACAGATACGCAGTATTTT. As protein: CASSLGPSAGTSTDTQYF.

The CDR3 is CASSLGQNPNSPLHF. The CDR3 DNA reads TGCGCCAGCAGCTTGGGGCAGAACCCTAATTCACCCCTCCACTTT. The chain links TRBV5-1 to TRBJ1-6; D is undetermined. Trimming pared 0 bases from V and 6 bases from J, leaving 10 bases between. This CDR3 has 15 residues. The germline CDR1 and CDR2 sequences are SGHRS and YFSETQ.

In its sample, this clone was seen a few times. The chain has TRBV19 and TRBJ1-2; 11 bases are a match to TRBD1. There are 14 residues in the CDR3. Germline CDR1 LNHDA, CDR2 SQIVND (reference sequence). Trimming cost V 6 bases and J 4 bases; bases outside gene matches: 4. DNA of the CDR3: TGTGCCAGTAGAGACGGACAGGGGGCCTATGGCTACACCTTC. This sequence encodes CASRDGQGAYGYTF.

V gene TRBV6-6 combines with J gene TRBJ2-3; D perhaps matches TRBD2 (6 bases). This CDR3 has 15 residues. Germline V gene data show CDR1 as MNHNY and CDR2 as SVGAGI (reference sequence). V lost 4 bases to trimming and J lost 8 bases, with 19 bases between them. The DNA of the CDR3 is TGTGCCAGCAGTTTCCCCCGGGGGACCGTGGGTACGCAGTATTTT. Its protein product is CASSFPRGTVGTQYF.

The chain combines TRBV2 with TRBJ2-2; D is tentatively TRBD1 or TRBD2 (6 bases each). Germline V gene data show CDR1 as SNHLY and CDR2 as FYNNEI. Deletions cut 2 bases from V and 6 bases from J, with 10 bases between. This CDR3 has 14 residues. CDR3: CASSERGVPGELFF. CDR3 in DNA: TGTGCCAGCAGTGAAAGGGGGGTTCCCGGGGAGCTGTTTTTT. Supplemented by reference TRBV2 and TRBJ2-2, the full variable domain reads EPEVTQTPSHQVTQMGQEVILRCVPISNHLYFYWYRQILGQKVEFLVSFYNNEISEKSEIFDDQFSVERPDGSNFTLKIRSTKLEDSAMYFCASSERGVPGELFFGEGSRLTVL.

The chain recombines TRBV25-1 with TRBJ2-5; no clear D. The germline V gene has CDR1 MGHDK and CDR2 SYGVNS. The germline V and J ends were trimmed by 3 bases and 2 bases, with 7 bases remaining between them. The CDR3 runs 13 residues. CDR3 sequence reads: CASSDGAQETQYF. CDR3 in DNA: TGTGCCAGCAGTGACGGCGCGCAAGAGACCCAGTACTTC.

This clone was recorded only once. The chain carries TRBV27 and TRBJ1-5; D remains unclear. Looked up from germline, CDR1 is MNHEY and CDR2 is SMNVEV (reference sequence). The CDR3 has 13 residues. V dropped 5 bases and J dropped 3 bases, with 8 bases sitting between them. CDR3 in DNA: TGTGCCAGCAGTACCTCAAACAATCAGCCCCAGCATTTT. This translates into CASSTSNNQPQHF.

This clone turned up a few times. Other DNA sequences in this specimen translate into the identical CDR3. V is TRBV5-6 and J is TRBJ1-2, with TRBD1 matching 12 bases. The trim removed 4 bases at V and 4 bases at J, leaving 2 bases unmatched. This CDR3 is built from 14 residues. In germline, CDR1 is SGHDT, CDR2 YYEEEE. The CDR3 DNA sequence: TGTGCCAGCAGCAGGGACAGGGGGCCCTATGGCTACACCTTC. Protein product: CASSRDRGPYGYTF.